Here is one TCR beta chain with its context. Its specificity is unknown. The sample originates from a study of memory CD4+ T cells and cytomegalovirus serostatus. Notes on the study in general: Each of approximately 73 CMV-associated TCRbeta sequences occurred in one to five individuals.

TCRdb keeps only in-frame clones here, not all; method: immunoSEQ multiplex PCR. This table has 35,000 to 50,000 clones, over 70% appearing once. Germline CDR1 SGHDN, CDR2 FVKESK. The V end was cut by 2 bases, the J end by 0 bases, with 11 bases between. The CDR3 is 17 residues long. The sort gate was single viable CD3+CD4+CD8-CD45RO+ cells for memory CD4+ T cells. This receptor was taken from an adult in good health and CMV-seronegative. The sample was memory CD4+ T cells from blood. The chain links TRBV14 to TRBJ2-6; TRBD1 is a possible D gene (5 bases). The CDR3 bases are TGTGCCAGCAGCCAAAACAGGCTCAGCTCTGGGGCCAACGTCCTGACTTTC. Protein product: CASSQNRLSSGANVLTF.